A selection of T cell receptor beta chains follows, all from one sample in a study of technical replicates of blood from a handful of donors. Repertoires were generated with immunoSEQ multiplex PCR, while TCRdb's copy carries only in-frame clones and drops some. The table includes roughly 100,000 clones, 90% to 97% detected once. Sequencing was performed on T cells isolated from PBMCs. These receptor sequences come from a human donor in good health. Both conserved end residues are trimmed from each CDR3. Fields, in order: J gene, V gene, CDR3 length, CDR3 protein.

TRBJ2-5,TRBV7-2,14,ASSLETSGRVKTQY
TRBJ2-1,TRBV19,13,ASRTEFAGNNEQF
TRBJ2-1,TRBV9,14,ASSTQETNRYNEQF
TRBJ2-1,TRBV27,14,ASSFMVRRRYNEQF
TRBJ1-4,TRBV6-4,11,ASSEGQGTKLF
TRBJ1-2,TRBV29-1,12,SVEGGAQSFGYT
TRBJ2-3,TRBV7-9,14,ASSLSPSGRVDTQY
TRBJ2-7,TRBV6-4,14,ASSDMVGRGSYEQY
TRBJ2-3,TRBV9,12,ASSAGGGADTQY
TRBJ1-5,TRBV6-5,13,ASSYSTGFNQPQH
TRBJ2-6,TRBV29-1,11,SVALSGANVLT
TRBJ2-1,TRBV4-3,16,ASSQYGTSGSFRNEQF
TRBJ1-5,TRBV5-4,13,ASSLGGQGDQPQH
TRBJ1-2,TRBV5-6,12,ASSFQGLDYGYT
TRBJ2-3,TRBV4-3,15,ASSQDPSAQSTDTQY
TRBJ1-4,TRBV5-8,12,ASSWGTVNEKLF
TRBJ2-7,TRBV6-5,12,ASSYRTSGYEQY
TRBJ2-1,TRBV7-2,11,ASSFSSYNEQF
TRBJ1-2,TRBV19,13,ASQPDPQGFYGYT
TRBJ2-7,TRBV28,13,ASTPRGLVPYEQY
TRBJ2-1,TRBV19,14,ASSATLQGPYNEQF
TRBJ1-2,TRBV6-5,11,ASSYSSLYGYT
TRBJ2-3,TRBV7-2,12,ASSLDRYTDTQY
TRBJ1-1,TRBV30,11,AWQRIGQGLVF
TRBJ2-5,TRBV7-9,10,ASSLQGETQY
TRBJ1-2,TRBV30,11,ACNQRGRSGYT
TRBJ2-1,TRBV27,14,ASSPLSGSNYNEQF
TRBJ2-2,TRBV7-7,14,ASSQLSGAITGELF
TRBJ2-1,TRBV4-1,12,ASSQDPPQSEQF
TRBJ2-3,TRBV4-3,16,ASSYDRGLADVTDTQY